This entry is about one T cell receptor beta chain. This record belongs to a study of T-cell reconstitution after alpha-beta-depleted transplantation in children. The library targeted TCRbeta and was prepared with unique molecular identifiers. Via MiXCR, TCRdb re-called the PCR reads, giving one row per CDR3 protein. Of fewer than 200,000 distinct CDR3 sequences in the sample, approximately 6.6% were seen once. This TCR derives from a human donor who donated a stem cell graft to a child with Wiskott-Aldrich syndrome. The sample consisted of PBMCs from the stem cell graft donor, taken from the stem cell graft.

The CDR3 DNA follows: TGTGCCAGCAACGCTCCGGGACTAGCGGGAGGGCCGAGTTTCAATGAGCAGTTCTTC. It codes for CASNAPGLAGGPSFNEQFF. This chain joins TRBV11-2 and TRBJ2-1; 16 bases agree with TRBD2. CDR1 SGHAT and CDR2 FQNNGV come from the germline V gene. The CDR3 runs to 19 residues. V shed 7 bases and J 6 bases; nucleotides not matched to a gene: 15.